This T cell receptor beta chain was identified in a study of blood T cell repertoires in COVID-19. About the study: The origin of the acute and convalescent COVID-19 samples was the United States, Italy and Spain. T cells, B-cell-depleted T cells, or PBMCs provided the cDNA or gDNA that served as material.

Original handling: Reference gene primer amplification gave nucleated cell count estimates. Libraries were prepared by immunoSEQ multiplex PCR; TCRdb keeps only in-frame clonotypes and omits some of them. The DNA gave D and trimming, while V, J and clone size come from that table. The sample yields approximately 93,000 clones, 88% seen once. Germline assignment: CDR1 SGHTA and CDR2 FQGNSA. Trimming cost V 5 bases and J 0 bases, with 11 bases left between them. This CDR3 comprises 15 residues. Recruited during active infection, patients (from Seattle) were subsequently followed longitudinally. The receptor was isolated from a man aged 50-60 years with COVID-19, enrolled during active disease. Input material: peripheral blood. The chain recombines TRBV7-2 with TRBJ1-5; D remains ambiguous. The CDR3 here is CASSRHPYSNQPQHF. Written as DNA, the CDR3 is TGTGCCAGCAGCAGACACCCATATAGCAATCAGCCCCAGCATTTT. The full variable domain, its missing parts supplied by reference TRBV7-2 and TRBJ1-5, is GAGVSQSPSNKVTEKGKDVELRCDPISGHTALYWYRQSLGQGLEFLIYFQGNSAPDKSGLPSDRFSAERTGGSVSTLTIQRTQQEDSAVYLCASSRHPYSNQPQHFGDGTRLSIL.